These T cell receptor beta chains were read from a single sample in a study of blood T cell repertoires in COVID-19. Only in-frame clones appear in the TCRdb table, and some are missing; sequencing was by immunoSEQ multiplex PCR. The data contain approximately 130,000 clones, 80% to 90% of them singletons. Material for sequencing was peripheral blood. The origin of the receptors is a man between 65 and 85 years old with active or convalescent COVID-19. CDR3s include the opening cysteine and the closing phenylalanine or tryptophan. The D gene is left open where the match is weak. The size field is filled for only some rows; it gives once, few, many or a size class.

J gene,V gene,clone size,D gene,CDR3 DNA,CDR3 protein
TRBJ1-1,TRBV6-5,.,.,TGTGCCAGCAGTACCACTATTAACACTGAAGCTTTCTTT,CASSTTINTEAFF
TRBJ1-5,TRBV9,.,TRBD1,TGTGCCAGCAGCGTCACAGGGGATCAGCCCCAGCATTTT,CASSVTGDQPQHF
TRBJ2-1,TRBV7-2,once,TRBD2,TGTGCCAGCGAGTTAGGCGGGAGCCCCCCCGTCTACAATGAGCAGTTCTTC,CASELGGSPPVYNEQFF
TRBJ2-1,TRBV18,few,.,TGTGCCAGCTCACTGCAGGGGCAGGGGAGCTCCTACAATGAGCAGTTCTTC,CASSLQGQGSSYNEQFF
TRBJ2-7,TRBV6-4,.,.,TGTGCCAGCAGTGACCCATCCCAGGGCAGCTCCTACGAGCAGTACTTC,CASSDPSQGSSYEQYF
TRBJ2-5,TRBV11-2,once,TRBD2,TGTGCCAGCAGCTCAGCGGGAGTAGGAGAGACCCAGTACTTC,CASSSAGVGETQYF
TRBJ1-5,TRBV28,.,.,TGTGCCAGCAGTTTATCACGGGATAGGCGGCCCCAGCATTTT,CASSLSRDRRPQHF
TRBJ2-7,TRBV9,.,TRBD1,TGTGCCAGCAGCGTCGGACAGGGCGAGCAGTACTTC,CASSVGQGEQYF
TRBJ1-6,TRBV6-5,.,.,TGTGCCAGCAGGATTACGGGGTGGGGAACGGGGGCCCTCCACTTT,CASRITGWGTGALHF
TRBJ2-2,TRBV19,.,TRBD2,TGTGCCACCAAAGCGGGAGTAGGCACCGGGGAGCTGTTTTTT,CATKAGVGTGELFF
TRBJ2-1,TRBV7-8,.,TRBD2,TGTGCCAGCAGCTTAGCTAGCGGGCGTTACAATGAGCAGTTCTTC,CASSLASGRYNEQFF
TRBJ2-4,TRBV19,.,.,TGTGCCAGTAGTATAGCAAGCGGACGGGCTGGAGGGATTCAGTACTTC,CASSIASGRAGGIQYF
TRBJ2-1,TRBV9,.,.,TGTGCCAGCAGCGTAGCCGGGGAGTGGAATGAGCAGTTCTTC,CASSVAGEWNEQFF
TRBJ1-3,TRBV5-5,.,TRBD1,TGTGCCAGCAGCGAACAGGGGGTCTCTGGAAACACCATATATTTT,CASSEQGVSGNTIYF
TRBJ2-7,TRBV11-3,.,.,TGTGCCAGCAGCTTGTCAGGGCAGTCCTACGAGCAGTACTTC,CASSLSGQSYEQYF
TRBJ1-2,TRBV28,.,TRBD1,TGTGCCAGCAGTAGGGGGCCCTTACCTAACTATGGCTACACCTTC,CASSRGPLPNYGYTF
TRBJ1-4,TRBV19,.,TRBD1,TGTGCCAGTAGTCCTCCGGGACAGTCGAATGAAAAACTGTTTTTT,CASSPPGQSNEKLFF
TRBJ1-2,TRBV12-3/TRBV12-4,.,.,TGTGCCAGCAGTTTGGGGCCCTATGGCTACACCTTC,CASSLGPYGYTF
TRBJ2-7,TRBV28,.,TRBD1,TGTGCCAGCAGTTTTCTCCGGGACAGGGGTGGCGAGCAGTACTTC,CASSFLRDRGGEQYF
TRBJ2-2,TRBV5-1,.,.,TGCGCCAGCAGCTTGGAGGTGTCAGGGAACACCGGGGAGCTGTTTTTT,CASSLEVSGNTGELFF
TRBJ1-5,TRBV6-5,.,TRBD1,TGTGCCAGCAGTTACTCAGGGACAGGGAATCAGCCCCAGCATTTT,CASSYSGTGNQPQHF
TRBJ2-2,TRBV3-1/TRBV3-2,.,.,TGTGCCAGCAGCCACCTAGGGGACGGGGAGCTGTTTTTT,CASSHLGDGELFF
TRBJ2-1,TRBV29-1,.,TRBD1,TGCAGCGTTGAGCCGGGACAGGGGTTCAATGAGCAGTTCTTC,CSVEPGQGFNEQFF
TRBJ1-2,TRBV5-4,.,.,TGTGCCAGCAGCGGTCGACAGTATGGCTACACCTTC,CASSGRQYGYTF
TRBJ2-7,TRBV12-5,once,.,TGTGCTAGTGGTTCCGGTAGAGGAGGGAGCTCCTACGAGCAGTACTTC,CASGSGRGGSSYEQYF
TRBJ2-3,TRBV19,.,.,TGTGCCAGTCGAAGCGAAGATACGCAGTATTTT,CASRSEDTQYF
TRBJ2-5,TRBV6-5,few,.,TGTGCCAGCAGCCCCCCTTACCAAGAGACCCAGTACTTC,CASSPPYQETQYF
TRBJ1-5,TRBV27,once,.,TGTGCCAGCAGTTTATCCCCACAGGGTATACAGCCCCAGCATTTT,CASSLSPQGIQPQHF
TRBJ2-2,TRBV19,.,TRBD2,TGTGCCAGTAGCCCCTATGGGACTAGTGCCGGGGAGCTGTTTTTT,CASSPYGTSAGELFF
TRBJ1-2,TRBV10-2,.,.,TGCGCCAGCAGCGCGGGAGCCAGCACGGGCTACACCTTC,CASSAGASTGYTF
TRBJ1-2,TRBV6-2/TRBV6-3,.,.,TGTGCCAGCAGCCCCCAGGGGAGCTATGGCTACACCTTC,CASSPQGSYGYTF
TRBJ1-2,TRBV3-1/TRBV3-2,.,.,TGTGCCAGCAGCCAACGCGGCAGGGCTGGCTACACCTTC,CASSQRGRAGYTF
TRBJ1-5,TRBV19,.,TRBD1,TGTGCCAGTAGTAGTTCAGGGGGAAGGGCAGAGCCCCAGCATTTT,CASSSSGGRAEPQHF
TRBJ1-5,TRBV28,once,.,TGTGCCAGCAGTTTAACAGGGAAGGATCAGCCCCAGCATTTT,CASSLTGKDQPQHF
TRBJ1-1,TRBV18,.,TRBD1,TGTGCCAGCTCACCCGGTCAATCAGGGGGCGAGACGAACACTGAAGCTTTCTTT,CASSPGQSGGETNTEAFF
TRBJ2-5,TRBV28,.,TRBD2,TGTGCCAGCAGGACTAGCGGAGAACAAGAGACCCAGTACTTC,CASRTSGEQETQYF
TRBJ1-2,TRBV5-1,.,.,TGCGCCAGCAGGTCCCTCTATGGCTACACCTTC,CASRSLYGYTF
TRBJ1-5,TRBV30,.,.,TGTGCCTGGAGTGGGGCAGGCTACAATCAGCCCCAGCATTTT,CAWSGAGYNQPQHF
TRBJ2-3,TRBV5-1,.,TRBD2,TGCGCCAGCAGCACGGGACTAGCTGTCTACACAGATACGCAGTATTTT,CASSTGLAVYTDTQYF
TRBJ2-7,TRBV7-8,.,TRBD2,TGTGCCAGCAGCAGTGGGACTAGCGGGAACTACGAGCAGTACTTC,CASSSGTSGNYEQYF
TRBJ1-1,TRBV5-1,.,TRBD1,TGCGCCAGCAGCCATAACAGGGGAGTGAACACTGAAGCTTTCTTT,CASSHNRGVNTEAFF
TRBJ1-1,TRBV18,.,.,TGTGCCAGCTCAGAGGACAGTATGAACACTGAAGCTTTCTTT,CASSEDSMNTEAFF
TRBJ1-5,TRBV6-1,.,TRBD1,TGTGCCAGCAGTGGGGGGACAGGGGGCCGCGGGAATAGCAATCAGCCCCAGCATTTT,CASSGGTGGRGNSNQPQHF
TRBJ2-7,TRBV18,.,TRBD1,TGTGCCAGCTCACTGGGTACCGGGACAGGGATATACGAGCAGTACTTC,CASSLGTGTGIYEQYF
TRBJ2-7,TRBV29-1,.,TRBD2,TGCAGCGTGAAGGGACTAGCGGGAGGTACCGAGCAGTACTTC,CSVKGLAGGTEQYF
TRBJ2-1,TRBV5-4,.,TRBD1,TGTGCCAGCAGCCCAGGACAGGGCGGGTTGGCGTACAATGAGCAGTTCTTC,CASSPGQGGLAYNEQFF
TRBJ2-1,TRBV9,.,TRBD2,TGTGCCAGCAGCGTAGGGGGACTAGCGGGAGAGGAGCAGTTCTTC,CASSVGGLAGEEQFF
TRBJ2-1,TRBV29-1,.,TRBD2,TGCAGCGTTCCTAGCGGGGCCCACAATGAGCAGTTCTTC,CSVPSGAHNEQFF
TRBJ1-2,TRBV14,.,TRBD1,TGTGCCAGCAGCCAAGGCCTAAGGACAGGGGACTATGGCTACACCTTC,CASSQGLRTGDYGYTF
TRBJ2-6,TRBV24-1,once,.,TGTGCCACCAGTGACCCGACAGGACCGAGCTCTGGGGCCAACGTCCTGACTTTC,CATSDPTGPSSGANVLTF
TRBJ1-5,TRBV6-6,.,.,TGTGCCAGCAGCTTACAGGGATCTCAGCCCCAGCATTTT,CASSLQGSQPQHF
TRBJ2-1,TRBV19,once,TRBD1,TGTGCCAGTAGTATTAACAGGGGGTTCTACAATGAGCAGTTCTTC,CASSINRGFYNEQFF
TRBJ2-1,TRBV5-1,.,.,TGCGCCAGCAGCTTGGGTTCGTACAATGAGCAGTTCTTC,CASSLGSYNEQFF
TRBJ2-7,TRBV9,.,.,TGTGCCAGCAGCGTAGGGGAAGGGGAATCGTATGGGCAGTACTTC,CASSVGEGESYGQYF
TRBJ1-3,TRBV6-1,.,TRBD1,TGTGCCAGCAGTGTGTGGGACAGGAACTCTGGAAACACCATATATTTT,CASSVWDRNSGNTIYF
TRBJ1-2,TRBV28,.,TRBD1,TGTGCCAGCCTGGGACAGGGGGTTGGCTACACCTTC,CASLGQGVGYTF
TRBJ2-3,TRBV19,.,.,TGTGCCAGTTCGGGTGTAGCGTCTAGCACAGATACGCAGTATTTT,CASSGVASSTDTQYF